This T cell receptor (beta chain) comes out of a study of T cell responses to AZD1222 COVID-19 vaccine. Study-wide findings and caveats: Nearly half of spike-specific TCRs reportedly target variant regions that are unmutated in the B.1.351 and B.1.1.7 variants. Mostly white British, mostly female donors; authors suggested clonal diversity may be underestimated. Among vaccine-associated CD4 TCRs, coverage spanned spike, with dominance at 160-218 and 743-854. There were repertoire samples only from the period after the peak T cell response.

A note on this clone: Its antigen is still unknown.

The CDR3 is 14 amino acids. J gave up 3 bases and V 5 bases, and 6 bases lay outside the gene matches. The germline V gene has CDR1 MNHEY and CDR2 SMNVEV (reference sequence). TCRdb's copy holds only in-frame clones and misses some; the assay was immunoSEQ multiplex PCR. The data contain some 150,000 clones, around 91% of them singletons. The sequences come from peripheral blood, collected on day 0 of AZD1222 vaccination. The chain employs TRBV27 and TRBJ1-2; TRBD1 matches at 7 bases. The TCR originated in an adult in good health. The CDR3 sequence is CASSAYGTDYGYTF. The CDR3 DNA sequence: TGTGCCAGCAGTGCCTACGGGACAGACTATGGCTACACCTTC.